The 11 T cell receptor beta chains given below trace back to one sample, sequenced in a study of blood T cell repertoires in COVID-19. The method was immunoSEQ multiplex PCR; TCRdb's version includes in-frame clones alone and lacks a portion of them. The sample holds roughly 7,200 clones, roughly 87% seen once. Sequenced material: peripheral blood. These receptors were collected from a man aged 65-85 years with active COVID-19.

J is TRBJ2-7 and V is TRBV5-1, with TRBD1 identical over 10 bases. Germline values: CDR1 SGHRS, CDR2 YFSETQ. The CDR3 sequence is 15 residues long. V lost 0 bases and J lost 3; bases outside the gene matches: 3. CDR3 sequence: CASSLAGTGDYEQYF. The CDR3 nucleotides read TGCGCCAGCAGCTTGGCCGGGACAGGGGACTACGAGCAGTACTTC.

This CDR3 is CASSESGALGNTIYF. The CDR3 DNA follows: TGTGCCAGCAGTGAGTCAGGGGCGCTTGGAAACACCATATATTTT. V usage is TRBV2 and J usage is TRBJ1-3; D perhaps matches TRBD1 (6 bases). Trimming took off 3 bases at V and 3 bases at J, with 12 bases between the two ends. CDR1 is SNHLY and CDR2 is FYNNEI in the germline V gene. This CDR3 spans 15 amino acids.

The V call is TRBV5-4, the J call TRBJ2-3, with 9 bases fitting TRBD1. The CDR3 runs 15 residues. Per the germline V gene, CDR1 is SGHNT and CDR2 is YYREEE (reference sequence). The junction had 6 bases not matched to a gene; V was cut back by 2 bases and J by 5 bases. CDR3 sequence (DNA): TGTGCCAGCAGCTTAGAGGGACAGGGTGGAGATACGCAGTATTTT. The encoded protein is CASSLEGQGGDTQYF. Combining the CDR3 with reference TRBV5-4 and TRBJ2-3 gives the whole variable domain ETGVTQSPTHLIKTRGQQVTLRCSSQSGHNTVSWYQQALGQGPQFIFQYYREEENGRGNFPPRFSGLQFPNYSSELNVNALELDDSALYLCASSLEGQGGDTQYFGPGTRLTVL.

This clone was found a few times. The chain has TRBV6-5 and TRBJ1-2, with 8 positions matching TRBD1. After removal of 6 bases from V and 6 bases from J, the junction contained 12 bases not matched to a gene. The CDR3 spans 15 residues. CDR1 and CDR2 from the germline V gene are MNHEY and SVGAGI. CDR3 DNA sequence: TGTGCCAGCAGCGCCACTGCAGGGGGCAGCGATGGCTACACCTTC. Its translation is CASSATAGGSDGYTF.

This clone occurred once. This chain links TRBV6-1 with TRBJ1-5, with TRBD1 matching over 7 bases. Trimming removed 3 bases from V and 5 bases from J; junction bases left unmatched: 4. Germline CDR1 reads MNHNS; CDR2 reads SASEGT. This CDR3 has 14 residues. In DNA form, the CDR3 reads TGTGCCAGCAGTGAGACAGGGAGAGATCAGCCCCAGCATTTT. Its translation is CASSETGRDQPQHF.

This clone was picked up one time. This chain connects TRBV4-1 to TRBJ1-2; TRBD1 might be the D (5 bases). CDR1 MGHRA and CDR2 YSYEKL come from the germline V gene. This CDR3 contains 15 residues. Trimming took 0 bases from V and 3 from J, leaving 11 bases between them. The CDR3 here is CASSQDSGLDYGYTF. The CDR3 DNA follows: TGCGCCAGCAGCCAAGATTCGGGACTTGACTATGGCTACACCTTC.

This chain joins TRBV4-3 and TRBJ2-1; 10 nucleotides match TRBD2. Trimming removed 0 bases from V and 3 bases from J; junction bases left unmatched: 2. CDR1 and CDR2 from the germline V gene are LGHNA and YSLEER. The CDR3 runs to 16 residues. The CDR3 nucleotides read TGCGCCAGCAGCCAAGATTCTAGCGGGGGCTACAATGAGCAGTTCTTC. This codes for CASSQDSSGGYNEQFF.

The chain couples TRBV6-4 to TRBJ2-3; D perhaps matches TRBD2 (5 bases). The CDR3 has 15 amino acids. Germline V gene lookup returns CDR1 MRHNA and CDR2 SNTAGT. Trimming left V 3 bases short and J 0 bases short, with 10 bases between. The CDR3 DNA is TGTGCCAGCAGTGAGGGAGTCACTAGCACAGATACGCAGTATTTT. Protein: CASSEGVTSTDTQYF.

V gene TRBV5-1 combines with J gene TRBJ2-7; D gene ambiguous. The CDR3 covers 11 residues. V dropped 4 bases and J dropped 5 bases, with 7 bases sitting between them. Germline V gives CDR1 SGHRS, CDR2 YFSETQ. CDR3 protein: CASSQTDEQYF. Written as DNA, the CDR3 is TGCGCCAGCAGCCAAACAGACGAGCAGTACTTC.

The rearrangement links TRBV6-1 to TRBJ2-7, with TRBD2 matching 14 bases. The CDR3 has 14 residues. Germline V gene data show CDR1 as MNHNS and CDR2 as SASEGT. The J segment lost 10 bases and the V segment lost 3 bases, leaving 5 bases of the junction unmatched. The DNA for the CDR3 is TGTGCCAGCAGTGAGGGGGGACTAGCGGGGGTACAGTACTTC. It translates to CASSEGGLAGVQYF.

The chain joins TRBV9 to TRBJ2-4; D is unresolved. Germline lookup yields CDR1 SGDLS and CDR2 YYNGEE. The CDR3 is made up of 13 amino acids. Trimming removed 0 bases from V and 7 bases from J, with 8 bases in between. CDR3 loop: CASSVAGGNIQYF. In DNA form, the CDR3 reads TGTGCCAGCAGCGTAGCGGGTGGTAACATTCAGTACTTC.